A single sample gave rise to the 2 T cell receptor beta chains below, sequenced in a study of T cell repertoires in cytomegalovirus infection. Their target antigens are unknown. TCRdb recomputed calls from the reads with MiXCR, one row per CDR3 protein. Among about 920,000 distinct CDR3 sequences listed, less than 35% were seen once. This specimen was cultured CD8+ T cells from PBMCs, taken from culture after CMV antigen stimulation. These receptors all come from a human donor in good health (CMV status not recorded). Some clones in this sample may be carry-over from other donors' samples.

This clonotype was recorded many times. At one boundary the junction diverges from the germline segment, which might be a read error. The chain couples TRBV6-2 or TRBV6-3 to TRBJ1-2, with D tentatively TRBD1 (6 bases). The CDR3 length is 11 residues. Looked up from germline, CDR1 is MNHEY and CDR2 is SVGEGT. CDR3 amino acids: CACSRGGGYTF. In DNA form, the CDR3 reads TGTGCCTGCAGCAGGGGAGGAGGCTACACCTTC.

The chain carries TRBV27 and TRBJ2-5; either TRBD1 or TRBD2 may supply D (6 bases each). Trimming took 4 bases from V and 5 from J, leaving 14 bases between them. This CDR3 spans 14 amino acids. Germline values: CDR1 MNHEY, CDR2 SMNVEV (reference sequence). The CDR3 nucleotides are TGTGCCAGCAGTTCTTGGCAGGGGAGGGAGACCCAGTACTTC. Its protein product is CASSSWQGRETQYF.